These 22 T cell receptor beta chains originate from one sample sequenced in a study of graft-versus-host responses after intestinal transplantation. The protocol was immunoSEQ multiplex PCR, while the TCRdb copy is restricted to in-frame clones and leaves out a portion. Of some 24,000 clones listed, 70% to 90% are singletons. The sequenced sample was PBMCs, obtained roughly 450 days after intestinal transplant. These receptor sequences come from a human patient who received an intestinal transplant, so some T cells may come from the graft donor.

This chain joins TRBV5-1 and TRBJ2-6, with D unclear. Germline CDR1 reads SGHRS; CDR2 reads YFSETQ. This CDR3 comprises 15 residues. V lost 6 bases, J lost 4 bases, and 14 bases lay in between. The CDR3: CASTQSAGGANVLTF. For the CDR3, the DNA is TGCGCCAGCACTCAATCTGCCGGCGGGGCCAACGTCCTGACTTTC.

J is TRBJ2-6 and V is TRBV7-9, with 7 nucleotides matching TRBD2. Germline V CDR1 and CDR2: SEHNR, FQNEAQ (reference sequence). V shed 1 base, J shed 1 base, and the junction held 4 bases outside the gene matches. CDR3 length equals 17 residues. DNA of the CDR3: TGTGCCAGCAGCTTAGGGGACTATCGGTCTGGGGCCAACGTCCTGACTTTC. Translation: CASSLGDYRSGANVLTF.

This clone came up a few times. The CDR3 here is CASRPLGGTDTQYF. The CDR3, as DNA: TGTGCCAGCCGCCCTCTAGGAGGCACAGATACGCAGTATTTT. The genes are TRBV5-4 and TRBJ2-3, with D unresolved. V lost 7 bases and J lost 1, with 13 bases in between. CDR1 and CDR2 from the germline V gene are SGHNT and YYREEE (reference sequence). This CDR3 region has 14 residues.

The chain joins TRBV4-1 to TRBJ2-5; unclear D gene. This CDR3 spans 14 amino acids. CDR1 is MGHRA, CDR2 YSYEKL, per germline. V shed 2 bases and J shed 3 bases, with 10 bases lying between them. CDR3 in DNA: TGCGCCAGCAGCCAATGGGCTGGAGAAGAGACCCAGTACTTC. Translating gives CASSQWAGEETQYF.

This chain joins TRBV7-4 and TRBJ2-1; no reliable D call. CDR1 SGHVT and CDR2 SQSDAQ come from the germline V gene. V was trimmed by 5 bases and J by 13 bases, leaving 6 bases between them. The CDR3 is made up of 9 amino acids. The DNA for the CDR3 is TGTGCCAGCAGCCAACCTCAGTTCTTC. Its translation: CASSQPQFF. The full variable domain, its missing parts supplied by reference TRBV7-4 and TRBJ2-1, is GAGVSQSPRYKVAKRGRDVALRCDSISGHVTLYWYRQTLGQGSEVLTYSQSDAQRDKSGRPSGRFSAERPERSVSTLKIQRTEQGDSAVYLCASSQPQFFGPGTRLTVL.

As for this clone: Different DNA sequences within this sample yield the same CDR3. The rearrangement links TRBV7-9 to TRBJ1-5, with TRBD1 as a possible D gene (5 bases). Germline V lookup: CDR1 SEHNR, CDR2 FQNEAQ (reference sequence). Trimming left V 1 base short and J 9 bases short, with 13 bases between. This CDR3 has 14 residues. This CDR3 reads CASSLGGWARPQHF. In nucleotides, the CDR3 is TGTGCCAGCAGCTTAGGGGGGTGGGCGCGGCCCCAGCATTTT.

The J gene is TRBJ2-5, the V gene TRBV9; D perhaps matches TRBD1 (6 bases). Trimming pared 0 bases from V and 5 bases from J, leaving 11 bases between. Germline V gene data show CDR1 as SGDLS and CDR2 as YYNGEE. The CDR3 is 14 amino acids. The CDR3 region has the DNA TGTGCCAGCAGCGTAGGTGCAGGGGAGGAGACCCAGTACTTC. Translating gives CASSVGAGEETQYF. Based on the CDR3 plus reference TRBV9 and TRBJ2-5, the full variable domain is DSGVTQTPKHLITATGQRVTLRCSPRSGDLSVYWYQQSLDQGLQFLIQYYNGEERAKGNILERFSAQQFPDLHSELNLSSLELGDSALYFCASSVGAGEETQYFGPGTRLLVL.

This clone has only a few counts. This chain links TRBV11-3 with TRBJ2-2; 9 bases map to TRBD1. Germline V gene sequence: CDR1 SGHNT, CDR2 YENEEA. With V trimmed by 5 bases and J by 0 bases, 4 bases remained unmatched. This CDR3 region has 16 residues. For the CDR3, the DNA is TGTGCCAGCAGCCGGGGACAGGGCGCGAACACCGGGGAGCTGTTTTTT. Translated, it gives CASSRGQGANTGELFF.

This sequence joins TRBV25-1 and TRBJ2-3; no clear D. V was clipped by 7 bases and J by 8 bases, with 7 bases between them. This CDR3 is 10 amino acids long. Germline-derived CDR1 and CDR2 are MGHDK and SYGVNS. Written as DNA, the CDR3 is TGTGCCAGCATGTACTCTACGCAGTATTTT. Translation gives CASMYSTQYF. Complete variable domain (other parts from reference TRBV25-1 and TRBJ2-3): EADIYQTPRYLVIGTGKKITLECSQTMGHDKMYWYQQDPGMELHLIHYSYGVNSTEKGDLSSESTVSRIRTEHFPLTLESARPSHTSQYLCASMYSTQYFGPGTRLTVL.

The V gene is TRBV29-1, the J gene TRBJ2-1, with D hard to call. This CDR3 is 13 amino acids long. Per the germline V gene, CDR1 is SQVTM and CDR2 is ANQGSEA. V lost 4 bases, J lost 5 bases, and 12 bases lay in between. The CDR3 loop is CSVARGSHNEQFF. CDR3 DNA: TGCAGCGTTGCCCGAGGCTCACACAATGAGCAGTTCTTC.

The gene calls are TRBV5-5 and TRBJ2-5, with 8 bases that match TRBD2. The better agreement between TRBJ2-7 and the DNA end casts doubt on the J call. Germline V gene data show CDR1 as SGHKS and CDR2 as YYEKEE (reference sequence). The CDR3 sequence is 16 residues long. This chain's CDR3 is CASSLGPGLGGYEQYF. The CDR3 DNA is TGTGCCAGCAGCTTGGGCCCGGGACTAGGGGGCTACGAGCAGTACTTC.

The V gene is TRBV19, the J gene TRBJ2-1; D may be TRBD1 or TRBD2 (5 bases each). The CDR3 has 13 amino acids. The germline V and J ends were trimmed by 10 bases and 1 base, with 11 bases remaining between them. CDR1 and CDR2 (germline): LNHDA, SQIVND (reference sequence). CDR3 bases: TGTGCCACTAGCTGGGGGTCCTACAATGAGCAGTTCTTC. Protein product: CATSWGSYNEQFF.

CDR3: CATSREIITNEKLFF. The DNA for the CDR3 is TGTGCCACCAGCAGGGAGATAATAACTAATGAAAAACTGTTTTTT. The rearrangement joins TRBV15 to TRBJ1-4; D is ambiguous. The germline V gene has CDR1 LNHNV and CDR2 YYDKDF (reference sequence). CDR3 size: 15 residues. V lost 3 bases and J 1 base, leaving 9 bases between the germline ends.

The chain joins TRBV18 to TRBJ2-7; a weak D match, TRBD2 (6 bases). V lost 4 bases to trimming and J lost 7 bases, with 14 bases between them. Germline CDR1 and CDR2: KGHSH and LQKENI. CDR3 size: 13 residues. CDR3 protein: CASSLGTPWEQYF. CDR3 bases: TGTGCCAGCTCACTCGGGACTCCTTGGGAGCAGTACTTC.

This chain links TRBV7-6 with TRBJ2-5, with D unclear. The germline V gene encodes CDR1 SGHVS and CDR2 FNYEAQ. The CDR3 is made up of 13 amino acids. V gave up 7 bases and J gave up 3 bases, with 12 bases separating them. CDR3 loop: CASNPPGEETQYF. CDR3 DNA sequence: TGTGCCAGCAACCCGCCAGGAGAAGAGACCCAGTACTTC.

This clone was recorded only once. This chain links TRBV6-1 with TRBJ2-2, with D unclear. The CDR3 sequence is 15 residues long. Germline V gene sequence: CDR1 MNHNS, CDR2 SASEGT. V was cut by 6 bases and J by 4 bases, with 15 bases left in between. The CDR3 DNA reads TGTGCCAGCAGACGAGCCCAGTTGGTCACCGGGGAGCTGTTTTTT. This encodes CASRRAQLVTGELFF.

The V gene is TRBV6-6, the J gene TRBJ2-5; no clear D. The CDR3 length is 12 residues. The V gene lost 0 bases and the J gene lost 3 bases, with 2 bases spanning the gap. Germline V gene sequence: CDR1 MNHNY, CDR2 SVGAGI (reference sequence). The CDR3 DNA sequence: TGTGCCAGCAGTTACTCCAAAGAGACCCAGTACTTC. This translates into CASSYSKETQYF.

The chain is built from TRBV7-8 and TRBJ2-7; 10 bases map to TRBD2. This CDR3 is built from 15 residues. J lost 5 bases, V lost 3 bases, and 7 bases had no gene match. Germline V gene sequence: CDR1 SGHVS, CDR2 FQNEAQ. The CDR3 loop is CASSLLTSGTDEQYF. In DNA, the CDR3 is TGTGCCAGCAGCTTGTTAACTAGCGGGACGGACGAGCAGTACTTC.

The chain employs TRBV6-6 and TRBJ2-7, with 7 bases matching TRBD1. CDR3 size: 15 residues. J was trimmed by 1 base and V by 0 bases; bases with no gene match: 3. The V gene's germline CDR1 is MNHNY and CDR2 SVGAGI (reference sequence). The CDR3 loop reads CASSYSAGGSYEQYF. Here the CDR3 DNA reads TGTGCCAGCAGTTACTCGGCAGGGGGTTCCTACGAGCAGTACTTC.

The rearrangement uses TRBV6-5 and TRBJ2-2; no firm D call. The CDR3 length is 13 residues. V shed 2 bases and J shed 3 bases, with 4 bases lying between them. Per germline, CDR1 MNHEY and CDR2 SVGAGI. CDR3 bases: TGTGCCAGCAGTTACAGGGACACCGGGGAGCTGTTTTTT. Protein sequence: CASSYRDTGELFF.

The V call is TRBV27, the J call TRBJ1-2; maybe TRBD1 (6 bases). Per germline, CDR1 MNHEY and CDR2 SMNVEV (reference sequence). This CDR3 contains 14 residues. V dropped 3 bases and J dropped 13 bases, with 21 bases sitting between them. In nucleotides, the CDR3 is TGTGCCAGCAGTTTCTTTAGGAACGACAGGTATCCCACCTTC. This sequence encodes CASSFFRNDRYPTF.

This clone was picked up a small number of times. Other DNA variants within this sample encode the same CDR3. In nucleotides, the CDR3 is TGTGCCGGTCGCCGGGACAGGGTACAAGAGCAGTACTTC. This gives the protein CAGRRDRVQEQYF. The chain is built from TRBV6-1 and TRBJ2-7, with 9 bases that match TRBD1. V gave up 11 bases and J gave up 7 bases; unmatched junction bases: 12. The CDR3 is 13 residues long. CDR1 and CDR2 from the germline V gene are MNHNS and SASEGT.